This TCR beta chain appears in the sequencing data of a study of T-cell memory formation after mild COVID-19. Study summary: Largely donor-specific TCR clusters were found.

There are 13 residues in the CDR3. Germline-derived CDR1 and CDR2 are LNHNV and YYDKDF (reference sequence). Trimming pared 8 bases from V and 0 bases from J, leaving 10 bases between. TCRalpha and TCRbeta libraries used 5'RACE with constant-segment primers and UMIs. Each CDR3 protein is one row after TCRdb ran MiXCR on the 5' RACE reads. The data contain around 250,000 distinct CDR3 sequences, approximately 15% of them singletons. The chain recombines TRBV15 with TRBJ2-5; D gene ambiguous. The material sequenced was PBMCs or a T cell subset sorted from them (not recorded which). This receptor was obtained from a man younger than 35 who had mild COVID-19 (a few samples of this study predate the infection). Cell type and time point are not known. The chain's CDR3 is CATAIGNQETQYF. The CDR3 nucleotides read TGTGCCACCGCCATCGGTAACCAAGAGACCCAGTACTTC.